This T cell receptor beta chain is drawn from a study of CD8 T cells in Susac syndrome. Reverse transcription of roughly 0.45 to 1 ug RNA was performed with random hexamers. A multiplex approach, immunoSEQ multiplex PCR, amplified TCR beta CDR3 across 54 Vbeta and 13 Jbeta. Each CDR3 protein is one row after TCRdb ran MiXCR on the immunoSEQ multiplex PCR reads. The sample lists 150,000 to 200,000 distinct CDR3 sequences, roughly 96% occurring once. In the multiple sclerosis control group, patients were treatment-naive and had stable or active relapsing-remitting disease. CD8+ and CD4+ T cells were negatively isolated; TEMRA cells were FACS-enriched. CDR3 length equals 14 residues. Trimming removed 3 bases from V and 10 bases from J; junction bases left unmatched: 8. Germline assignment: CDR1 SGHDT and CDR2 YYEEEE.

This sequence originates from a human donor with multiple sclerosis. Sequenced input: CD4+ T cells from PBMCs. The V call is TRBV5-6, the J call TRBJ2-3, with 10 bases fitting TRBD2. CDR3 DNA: TGTGCCAGCAGCTCCCTAGCGGGAGTGGGGCCGCAGTATTTT. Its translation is CASSSLAGVGPQYF.